These T cell receptor beta chains were read from a single sample in a study of T-cell reconstitution after alpha-beta-depleted transplantation in children. TCRdb re-analysed the PCR reads in MiXCR, keeping a single row per CDR3 protein. The table has about 200,000 distinct CDR3 sequences, about 14% seen once. Here the sequenced sample was PBMCs from the stem cell graft donor, taken from the stem cell graft. These receptors originate from a human donor who donated a stem cell graft to a child with acute lymphoblastic leukemia. The conserved cysteine and the conserved F or W are not part of the CDR3 here. Where a row states a size, it is once, few, many or the class of an expanded clone; other rows omit it.

13 | TRBJ2-2 | few | TRBV7-9 | ASSPGLARTGELF
12 | TRBJ2-3 | many | TRBV5-1 | ASSLRVGPDTQY
11 | TRBJ2-1 | once | TRBV20-1 | SATRGAYNEQF
13 | TRBJ2-5 | many | TRBV20-1 | SARVRPGTQETQY
10 | TRBJ2-3 | few | TRBV29-1 | SVHQLTDTQY
17 | TRBJ2-1 | NA | TRBV19 | ASRTSGQTLAGGKNEQF
13 | TRBJ1-5 | NA | TRBV12-3/TRBV12-4 | SSTTQGLRNQPQH
11 | TRBJ2-5 | few | TRBV29-1 | SVEAQRRETQY
12 | TRBJ2-7 | NA | TRBV5-6 | ASSREPSSYEQY
12 | TRBJ2-3 | many | TRBV20-1 | SASTAGGTDTQY
13 | TRBJ2-7 | many | TRBV5-1 | ASSLGSGSRDEQY
11 | TRBJ2-1 | many | TRBV20-1 | SALGTSGNEQF
10 | TRBJ1-5 | NA | TRBV29-1 | SVLEGEQPQH
14 | TRBJ2-7 | NA | TRBV20-1 | SARDPGRARTYEQY
12 | TRBJ2-1 | many | TRBV11-2 | ASSPGGGVREQF
13 | TRBJ2-2 | NA | TRBV5-1 | ASSHRGPDTGELF
13 | TRBJ2-1 | many | TRBV4-1 | ASSQEGLSYNEQF
16 | TRBJ2-1 | few | TRBV5-1 | ASSLSSSGRALGNEQF
15 | TRBJ1-1 | many | TRBV7-8 | ASSLFSQAIMNTEAF
15 | TRBJ2-5 | many | TRBV27 | ASNPLFTGNEFETQY
13 | TRBJ2-7 | many | TRBV5-1 | ASSLYRGSNYEQY
13 | TRBJ2-1 | many | TRBV11-1 | ASSGSGATDNEQF
11 | TRBJ1-2 | many | TRBV6-1 | ASSAGQDYGYT